This TCR beta chain is drawn from a study of blood T cell repertoires in COVID-19. Looking at the study overall: T cells, B-cell-depleted T cells, or PBMCs provided the cDNA or gDNA that served as material.

Source study methods: Using reference gene primer amplification, nucleated cell counts were estimated. Profiling relied on immunoSEQ multiplex PCR, and the TCRdb table lists in-frame clones only, not all of them. D and trimming were read from the DNA, whereas the V and J calls and clone size are those reported in that table. The sample holds roughly 400,000 clones, approximately 87% seen once. CDR3 length equals 12 residues. Participant age was roughly 18 to 95 years, and participants resided in about two dozen US areas. Cohort allocation depended upon clinical history that participants reported. Sequenced sample: PBMCs or T cells enriched from blood (not recorded which). This TCR was sampled from a woman aged 45-65 years who had recovered from COVID-19. The chain recombines TRBV21-1 with TRBJ1-2. TRBV21-1 is tagged as a pseudogene. The CDR3 nucleotides read TGTGCCAGCAGCAAAGGGAGTGTTGGCTACACCTTC. It specifies CASSKGSVGYTF.